The rows below give T cell receptor beta chains drawn from one sample of a study of T cells in Graves' hyperthyroidism and ophthalmopathy. TCRdb called the multiplex PCR reads again in MiXCR, with one record for every CDR3 protein. The sample comprises about 290,000 distinct CDR3 sequences, around 15% of which are singletons, and 30% rests with the top ten. Sequencing was done on a sample of blood. Receptors were obtained from a woman aged 45-65 years with Graves' hyperthyroidism that later progressed to Graves' ophthalmopathy. Both conserved end residues are part of each CDR3. A D gene is named only where the DNA matches it firmly. Only part of the rows carry a size: once, few, many, or a class if the clone is expanded.

v_call,d_call,clone_size,j_call,cdr3_aa,cdr3_nt
TRBV5-1,.,many,TRBJ1-1,CASSNGPSGEAFF,TGCGCCAGCAGCAACGGACCCTCGGGTGAAGCTTTCTTT
TRBV14,.,.,TRBJ2-1,CASSQSTMIGEKEQFF,TGTGCCAGCAGCCAAAGTACAATGATTGGGGAGAAAGAGCAGTTCTTC
TRBV20-1,.,.,TRBJ2-7,CSARPRKHEQYF,TGCAGTGCTAGACCCAGGAAGCACGAGCAGTACTTC
TRBV11-2,.,many,TRBJ2-7,CASSLYYGSYEQYF,TGTGCCAGCAGCTTGTATTACGGGTCCTACGAGCAGTACTTC
TRBV15,TRBD1,.,TRBJ1-5,CATSRDLGQGGDNQPQHF,TGTGCCACCAGCAGAGATCTGGGACAGGGAGGGGACAATCAGCCCCAGCATTTT
TRBV20-1,.,few,TRBJ1-5,CSAYKGDQPQHF,TGCAGTGCCTACAAGGGCGATCAGCCCCAGCATTTT
TRBV20-1,.,few,TRBJ2-7,CSARVFPSAGAYEQYF,TGCAGTGCTAGAGTTTTTCCCTCGGCGGGCGCCTACGAGCAGTACTTC
TRBV20-1,.,.,TRBJ1-3,CRANRVAGNTIYF,TGCAGGGCTAACAGGGTGGCAGGAAACACCATATATTTT
TRBV20-1,.,.,TRBJ2-3,CSAQLGVGTDTQYF,TGCAGTGCCCAGCTAGGGGTGGGAACAGATACGCAGTATTTT
TRBV6-1,.,.,TRBJ2-4,CASSSGAGKNIQYF,TGTGCCAGCAGCTCAGGGGCAGGCAAAAACATTCAGTACTTC